What follows are 26 T cell receptor beta chains derived from one specimen sequenced in a study of OX40 agonist ivuxolimab in advanced cancers. Sequenced by immunoSEQ multiplex PCR; TCRdb stores in-frame clones only, minus some. The table lists nearly 70,000 clones, roughly 80% of them singletons, with about 1.5% in the top ten. The sample consisted of CD4+ or CD8+ T cells sorted from blood, taken in a trial of the OX40 agonist ivuxolimab. These receptors came from an adult with an advanced solid tumor such as melanoma, head and neck, liver or kidney cancer.

The V and J genes are TRBV30 and TRBJ2-3; the D gene is possibly TRBD1 (6 bases). Germline V gene lookup returns CDR1 GTSNPN and CDR2 SVGIG (reference sequence). This CDR3 region has 14 residues. The V and J ends lost 4 bases and 0 bases respectively, with 11 bases between them. In nucleotides, the CDR3 is TGTGCCTGGACTCCCAGGGGTAGCACAGATACGCAGTATTTT. Its translation is CAWTPRGSTDTQYF.

This chain uses TRBV11-2 with TRBJ1-3; 7 bases are shared with TRBD1. The V segment lost 5 bases and the J segment 2 bases; nucleotides outside the gene matches: 3. The CDR3 is made up of 14 amino acids. CDR1 and CDR2 from the germline V gene are SGHAT and FQNNGV. The CDR3 loop reads CASSRQGAGNTIYF. The DNA of the CDR3 is TGTGCCAGCAGCCGACAGGGTGCTGGAAACACCATATATTTT.

This chain uses TRBV6-1 with TRBJ1-5, with TRBD1 matching over 10 bases. Germline values: CDR1 MNHNS, CDR2 SASEGT. V shed 4 bases and J 3 bases; nucleotides not matched to a gene: 3. The CDR3 is made up of 15 amino acids. For the CDR3, the DNA is TGTGCCAGCAGTGGGAGACAGGGGGCCAATCAGCCCCAGCATTTT. It specifies CASSGRQGANQPQHF.

The rearrangement joins TRBV30 to TRBJ1-2; the match to TRBD1 covers 7 bases. Germline V gene lookup returns CDR1 GTSNPN and CDR2 SVGIG (reference sequence). After removal of 6 bases from V and 4 bases from J, the junction contained 14 bases not matched to a gene. CDR3 length equals 15 residues. In DNA, the CDR3 is TGTGCCTGCCTCGAGAGGGCAGGGGGGTCCTATGGCTACACCTTC. Translating gives CACLERAGGSYGYTF.

This clone has only one observation. The rearrangement uses TRBV6-1 and TRBJ1-1; no reliable D call. In germline, CDR1 is MNHNS, CDR2 SASEGT. Trimming removed 5 bases at V and 8 bases at J, with 9 bases between. The CDR3 loop spans 11 amino acids. CDR3 protein: CASSRKREAFF. CDR3 in DNA: TGTGCCAGCAGTCGTAAGAGGGAAGCTTTCTTT.

The chain recombines TRBV2 with TRBJ2-3; 9 bases are a match to TRBD1. The CDR3 is made up of 16 amino acids. V lost 5 bases, J lost 2 bases, and 8 bases stayed unmatched. Germline assignment: CDR1 SNHLY and CDR2 FYNNEI. CDR3 region: CASSPRRTGATDTQYF. The CDR3 coding sequence is TGTGCCAGCAGTCCCCGCAGGACAGGGGCCACAGATACGCAGTATTTT.

This rearrangement joins TRBV5-6 to TRBJ1-4; D unresolved. The CDR3 is made up of 15 amino acids. Trimming took off 3 bases at V and 5 bases at J, with 14 bases between the two ends. CDR1 and CDR2 from the germline V gene are SGHDT and YYEEEE. The CDR3 region has the DNA TGTGCCAGCAGCTCCAGGACCCGGGGAAATGAAAAACTGTTTTTT. Translating gives CASSSRTRGNEKLFF.

Regarding this clone: This sample also contains other DNA sequences that code for the same CDR3. The chain couples TRBV5-1 to TRBJ2-5; D may be TRBD1 (8 bases). This CDR3 comprises 15 residues. V was shortened by 1 base and J by 4 bases, with 14 bases between the two germline ends. CDR1 and CDR2 from the germline V gene are SGHRS and YFSETQ. The CDR3 spells CASSLRTGRGETQYF. The CDR3 DNA sequence: TGCGCCAGCAGCTTGAGGACAGGGAGGGGAGAGACCCAGTACTTC.

The V and J genes are TRBV27 and TRBJ1-2, with 8 bases lining up with TRBD1. CDR3 length: 15 amino acids. Germline trimming cut 6 bases from V and 2 bases from J; bases unmatched to any gene: 8. Germline CDR1 and CDR2: MNHEY and SMNVEV (reference sequence). The CDR3 coding sequence is TGTGCCAGCAGCCGCCGGGGACAGGAGAACTATGGCTACACCTTC. As protein: CASSRRGQENYGYTF.

The V and J genes are TRBV6-6 and TRBJ2-5; D might be TRBD1 (5 bases). This CDR3 has 14 residues. The germline V and J ends were trimmed by 0 bases and 4 bases, with 9 bases remaining between them. CDR1 MNHNY and CDR2 SVGAGI come from the germline V gene (reference sequence). CDR3 nucleotide sequence: TGTGCCAGCAGTTACTCAGAAGGGGCAGAGACCCAGTACTTC. Translating gives CASSYSEGAETQYF.

The rearrangement links TRBV10-1 to TRBJ2-3; TRBD2 is a possible D gene (6 bases). Germline CDR1 and CDR2: WNHNN and SYGVQD (reference sequence). This CDR3 contains 14 residues. Trimming took off 6 bases at V and 1 base at J, with 11 bases between the two ends. This CDR3 is CASSGGRGTDTQYF. The CDR3 DNA follows: TGCGCCAGCAGCGGGGGTCGGGGCACAGATACGCAGTATTTT.

The V gene is TRBV5-1, the J gene TRBJ2-1; 9 nucleotides line up with TRBD1. The V segment lost 4 bases and the J segment 7 bases; nucleotides outside the gene matches: 9. The CDR3 totals 15 residues. Per germline, CDR1 SGHRS and CDR2 YFSETQ. The DNA for the CDR3 is TGCGCCAGCAGCAGACGGGGACAGGGTCATAATGAGCAGTTCTTC. Protein sequence: CASSRRGQGHNEQFF.

The rearrangement uses TRBV9 and TRBJ2-7; TRBD1 might be the D (5 bases). The germline V and J ends were trimmed by 0 bases and 2 bases, with 9 bases remaining between them. The length of the CDR3 is 14 residues. The germline CDR1 and CDR2 sequences are SGDLS and YYNGEE. CDR3 sequence (DNA): TGTGCCAGCAGCGTAGAGGTGGGGCCCTACGAGCAGTACTTC. Its translation is CASSVEVGPYEQYF.

The V gene is TRBV10-1, the J gene TRBJ2-5, with 14 bases matching TRBD2. In germline, CDR1 is WNHNN, CDR2 SYGVQD (reference sequence). Germline trimming cut 5 bases from V and 2 bases from J; bases unmatched to any gene: 4. The CDR3 contains 16 residues. CDR3 residues: CASSRLAGGSQETQYF. The CDR3 bases are TGCGCCAGCAGTCGACTAGCGGGGGGGTCGCAAGAGACCCAGTACTTC.

The chain's CDR3 is CASSLKLPGWPQHF. The CDR3 nucleotides read TGTGCCAGCAGCTTAAAACTCCCAGGGTGGCCCCAGCATTTT. The gene calls are TRBV7-8 and TRBJ1-5; D is perhaps TRBD1 (5 bases). Germline CDR1 is SGHVS and CDR2 is FQNEAQ. Trimming removed 2 bases from V and 9 bases from J, with 14 bases in between. The CDR3 is 14 amino acids. The entire variable domain, with the rest obtained from reference TRBV7-8 and TRBJ1-5, is as follows: GAGVSQSPRYKVAKRGQDVALRCDPISGHVSLFWYQQALGQGPEFLTYFQNEAQLDKSGLPSDRFFAERPEGSVSTLKIQRTQQEDSAVYLCASSLKLPGWPQHFGDGTRLSIL.

The chain combines TRBV5-4 with TRBJ2-2, with TRBD2 matching over 12 bases. The CDR3 contains 18 residues. Looked up from germline, CDR1 is SGHNT and CDR2 is YYREEE (reference sequence). The ends lost 1 base at V and 7 bases at J; junction bases unmatched: 11. CDR3 coding DNA: TGTGCCAGCAGCTTGAGCTCCCTAGCGGGGGGGGTCGGCGGGGAGCTGTTTTTT. Translation: CASSLSSLAGGVGGELFF.

The chain is built from TRBV14 and TRBJ2-7; 10 bases line up with TRBD1. The germline V gene encodes CDR1 SGHDN and CDR2 FVKESK. Losses at the gene ends were 5 bases for V and 1 base for J; bases not matched to a gene: 5. This CDR3 is 15 amino acids long. The CDR3 DNA is TGTGCCAGCAGCGGCGGACAGGGGGGTTCCTACGAGCAGTACTTC. This encodes CASSGGQGGSYEQYF.

The chain recombines TRBV5-1 with TRBJ2-5; a possible D gene is TRBD1 (6 bases). V dropped 5 bases and J dropped 4 bases, with 15 bases sitting between them. From germline, CDR1 is SGHRS and CDR2 YFSETQ. The CDR3 contains 14 residues. For the CDR3, the DNA is TGCGCCAGCAGTAGGGAAACAGGGACAGAGACCCAGTACTTC. It codes for CASSRETGTETQYF.

V gene TRBV5-1 combines with J gene TRBJ1-4; D not resolved. Germline values: CDR1 SGHRS, CDR2 YFSETQ. The CDR3 length is 13 residues. V lost 2 bases, J lost 1 base, and 3 bases lay in between. In nucleotides, the CDR3 is TGCGCCAGCAGCTTACAAACTAATGAAAAACTGTTTTTT. Residues: CASSLQTNEKLFF.

This clone was counted between two and nine times. The V call is TRBV6-6, the J call TRBJ1-1; maybe TRBD1 (6 bases). The germline V gene encodes CDR1 MNHNY and CDR2 SVGAGI (reference sequence). The V end lost 3 bases, the J end lost 3 bases, and 8 bases lay between the germline ends. CDR3 length: 13 residues. CDR3 loop: CASSYKGDTEAFF. The CDR3 DNA reads TGTGCCAGCAGTTATAAGGGGGACACTGAAGCTTTCTTT.

The CDR3 spells CASSLALPRETQYF. DNA of the CDR3: TGTGCCAGCAGCTTAGCGTTACCTAGGGAGACCCAGTACTTC. The rearrangement uses TRBV7-2 and TRBJ2-5; the D is unclear. Germline V gene lookup returns CDR1 SGHTA and CDR2 FQGNSA. The CDR3 is made up of 14 amino acids. The V end lost 0 bases, the J end lost 5 bases, and 10 bases lay between the germline ends.

This clone turned up a few times. The chain links TRBV7-9 to TRBJ1-4; TRBD1 might be the D (5 bases). This CDR3 contains 16 residues. V was pared by 1 base and J by 8 bases, with 17 bases between. Germline V lookup: CDR1 SEHNR, CDR2 FQNEAQ (reference sequence). For the CDR3, the DNA is TGTGCCAGCAGCTTAGGAACCCCAGGGATGGAGGAAAAACTGTTTTTT. Protein product: CASSLGTPGMEEKLFF.

The chain employs TRBV28 and TRBJ1-4; 9 nucleotides align to TRBD1. The germline V gene has CDR1 MDHEN and CDR2 SYDVKM. The CDR3 length is 16 residues. The V gene end was trimmed by 1 base and the J gene end by 11 bases; junction bases not matched to a gene: 11. CDR3 in DNA: TGTGCCAGCAGTTTATCCCGGGACAGGGCCGAGCGGAAACTGTTTTTT. Translating it yields CASSLSRDRAERKLFF. The full variable domain, with the rest looked up from reference TRBV28 and TRBJ1-4, is DVKVTQSSRYLVKRTGEKVFLECVQDMDHENMFWYRQDPGLGLRLIYFSYDVKMKEKGDIPEGYSVSREKKERFSLILESASTNQTSMYLCASSLSRDRAERKLFFGSGTQLSVL.

The chain joins TRBV27 to TRBJ1-5, with a weak D call TRBD1 (6 bases). CDR3 length: 13 residues. Germline loops: CDR1 MNHEY, CDR2 SMNVEV (reference sequence). V was pared by 4 bases and J by 2 bases, with 6 bases between. The CDR3, as DNA: TGTGCCAGCAGTTACAGGGGCAATCAGCCCCAGCATTTT. Translating gives CASSYRGNQPQHF.

This chain connects TRBV7-2 to TRBJ2-2; TRBD2 is a possible D gene (5 bases). The CDR3 has 15 residues. Germline CDR1 is SGHTA and CDR2 is FQGNSA. The germline V and J ends were trimmed by 5 bases and 6 bases, with 16 bases remaining between them. CDR3 residues: CASSRRAGDPGELFF. The DNA for the CDR3 is TGTGCCAGCAGCAGAAGAGCCGGGGATCCCGGGGAGCTGTTTTTT.

The chain joins TRBV7-2 to TRBJ2-3; 7 bases align to TRBD2. The CDR3 is made up of 16 amino acids. In germline, CDR1 is SGHTA, CDR2 FQGNSA. Trimming cost V 5 bases and J 1 base; bases outside gene matches: 9. The CDR3 DNA reads as TGTGCCAGCAGCAGCGGGACTCCCTCCGGCACAGATACGCAGTATTTT. Encoded protein: CASSSGTPSGTDTQYF.